The 12 T cell receptor beta chains presented below share a single source sample, sequenced in a study of blood T cell repertoires in COVID-19. Assay used: immunoSEQ multiplex PCR; TCRdb lists only in-frame clones, some missing. Counted here are about 280,000 clones, around 90% occurring once; the ten biggest clones make up 9% to 9.5%. The material sequenced was peripheral blood. These receptors all come from a man aged 18 to 30 with active or convalescent COVID-19.

V and J are TRBV4-2 and TRBJ2-1, with D tentatively TRBD1 (6 bases). V was shortened by 4 bases and J by 0 bases, with 13 bases between the two germline ends. Germline assignment: CDR1 LGHNA and CDR2 YNFKEQ. The CDR3 is 16 amino acids. The CDR3 loop reads CASSLTTGSSYNEQFF. The CDR3 DNA reads as TGTGCCAGCAGCCTAACGACAGGCAGCTCCTACAATGAGCAGTTCTTC.

The J gene is TRBJ1-5, the V gene TRBV4-1, with a tentative D call TRBD1 (5 bases). Trimming removed 1 base from V and 2 bases from J, with 9 bases in between. Germline CDR1 is MGHRA and CDR2 is YSYEKL. This CDR3 comprises 15 residues. The DNA for the CDR3 is TGCGCCAGCAGCCAAGGGGCAGGGCGCAATCAGCCCCAGCATTTT. Its translation: CASSQGAGRNQPQHF.

The gene calls are TRBV5-1 and TRBJ1-4; TRBD1 agrees at 7 bases. This CDR3 region has 22 residues. Trimming at V came to 4 bases and at J to 7 bases, leaving 31 bases not matched to a gene. Per the germline V gene, CDR1 is SGHRS and CDR2 is YFSETQ. CDR3 in DNA: TGCGCCAGCAGCCATTGGTGGCCCGGAAAGTCCCCTCAGGGACAGTCGCGTGAAAAACTGTTTTTT. It translates to CASSHWWPGKSPQGQSREKLFF.

The chain joins TRBV13 to TRBJ1-2; possible D gene TRBD1, 6 bases. Per the germline V gene, CDR1 is PRHDT and CDR2 is FYEKMQ (reference sequence). CDR3 length: 14 amino acids. The V and J ends lost 5 bases and 4 bases respectively, with 14 bases between them. CDR3 amino acids: CASSPQGSGYGYTF. CDR3 nucleotide sequence: TGTGCCAGCAGCCCTCAGGGGTCTGGCTATGGCTACACCTTC.

The chain couples TRBV6-5 to TRBJ1-6; 8 bases are a match to TRBD1. In germline, CDR1 is MNHEY, CDR2 SVGAGI. This CDR3 spans 15 amino acids. Unmatched junction bases numbered 7, after V lost 2 bases and J lost 10 bases. The CDR3 bases are TGTGCCAGCAGTTACAGCCAGGGGGCGGAATCACCCCTCCACTTT. It translates to CASSYSQGAESPLHF.

This clone was detected a few times. V usage is TRBV19 and J usage is TRBJ2-3, with 10 nucleotides matching TRBD2. CDR1 is LNHDA, CDR2 SQIVND, per germline (reference sequence). The J segment lost 0 bases and the V segment lost 5 bases, leaving 2 bases of the junction unmatched. CDR3 length equals 15 residues. The CDR3 DNA is TGTGCCAGTAGTCCGGGACTAGCGAGCACAGATACGCAGTATTTT. It translates to CASSPGLASTDTQYF.

The genes are TRBV11-2 and TRBJ2-5; 10 bases map to TRBD2. This CDR3 comprises 14 residues. J gave up 9 bases and V 1 base, and 5 bases lay outside the gene matches. Per the germline V gene, CDR1 is SGHAT and CDR2 is FQNNGV. The CDR3, as DNA: TGTGCCAGCAGCTTAGGAGCGGGAGGGGCGGCCCAGTACTTC. It yields the protein CASSLGAGGAAQYF.

This chain connects TRBV21-1 to TRBJ1-2; the table calls TRBD1, which could not be checked here. TRBV21-1 is described as a pseudogene. This CDR3 spans 15 amino acids. This chain's CDR3 is CASSKVRADRDGYTF. The DNA for the CDR3 is TGTGCCAGCAGCAAAGTAAGAGCGGACAGGGATGGCTACACCTTC.

The chain employs TRBV25-1 and TRBJ2-2; 8 bases align to TRBD1. The CDR3 extends over 16 amino acids. The V and J ends lost 7 bases and 8 bases, in that order; junction bases with no gene match: 15. Germline V lookup: CDR1 MGHDK, CDR2 SYGVNS. The CDR3 sequence: CASNDASDRGRGELFF. The CDR3 DNA follows: TGTGCCAGCAACGATGCTAGCGACAGGGGTCGTGGGGAGCTGTTTTTT.

The CDR3 loop is CASSIGGAAYEQYF. CDR3 coding DNA: TGTGCCAGTAGTATTGGGGGGGCAGCCTACGAGCAGTACTTC. V usage is TRBV19 and J usage is TRBJ2-7; D might be TRBD2 (7 bases). Germline values: CDR1 LNHDA, CDR2 SQIVND (reference sequence). V lost 3 bases and J lost 2, with 11 bases in between. The CDR3 spans 14 residues.

This chain connects TRBV5-6 to TRBJ1-4; 7 positions match TRBD1. This CDR3 spans 15 amino acids. Unmatched junction bases numbered 6, after V lost 3 bases and J lost 4 bases. Germline V gene data show CDR1 as SGHDT and CDR2 as YYEEEE. CDR3 bases: TGTGCCAGCAGCTCTAACAGGGGAGGTAATGAAAAACTGTTTTTT. Protein sequence: CASSSNRGGNEKLFF.

V is TRBV6-2 or TRBV6-3 and J is TRBJ1-5, with no clear D. V was clipped by 6 bases and J by 11 bases, with 20 bases between them. The CDR3 has 14 amino acids. Germline V gives CDR1 MNHEY, CDR2 SVGEGT. CDR3 in amino acids: CASSLGSRVLSQHF. In DNA, the CDR3 is TGTGCCAGCAGCCTCGGTAGTCGGGTCCTGTCCCAGCATTTT.